These 28 T cell receptor beta chains share one sample of origin, sequenced in a study of blood T cell repertoires in COVID-19. Some clones are missing from TCRdb's copy, which holds only in-frame ones; the method was immunoSEQ multiplex PCR. The sample includes about 150,000 clones, around 90% of them seen just once. What was sequenced was peripheral blood. These receptors were collected from a woman between 55 and 75 years old with active or convalescent COVID-19.

The rearrangement uses TRBV7-2 and TRBJ2-7, with TRBD1 identical over 8 bases. Germline-derived CDR1 and CDR2 are SGHTA and FQGNSA. The CDR3 totals 14 residues. With V trimmed by 7 bases and J by 4 bases, 9 bases remained unmatched. The CDR3 region has the DNA TGTGCCAGCAAGTTGACAGGGGTATCATACGAGCAGTACTTC. Protein: CASKLTGVSYEQYF.

The rearrangement links TRBV7-2 to TRBJ2-3; D unclear. The CDR3 totals 12 residues. Between the trimmed V and J ends, which lost 8 bases and 4 bases, there was a span of 10 bases. The germline V gene encodes CDR1 SGHTA and CDR2 FQGNSA. The CDR3 bases are TGTGCCAGCGCCATGAGCGCAGATACGCAGTATTTT. Translation gives CASAMSADTQYF.

The DNA of the CDR3 is TGTGCCATCAGTGAGTCCGTCGGGTGGGGCTACACCTTC. This encodes CAISESVGWGYTF. This chain uses TRBV10-3 with TRBJ1-2; D is uncertain. This CDR3 comprises 13 residues. Trimming removed 0 bases at V and 8 bases at J, with 10 bases between. The germline V gene has CDR1 ENHRY and CDR2 SYGVKD.

This chain joins TRBV18 and TRBJ1-5; tentative D call: TRBD1 (5 bases). CDR1 KGHSH and CDR2 LQKENI come from the germline V gene. The CDR3 loop spans 15 amino acids. The ends were cut back, 1 base at V and 1 base at J, with 8 bases in the middle. DNA for the CDR3: TGTGCCAGCTCACCACTGGGGGGGAGCAATCAGCCCCAGCATTTT. Translated: CASSPLGGSNQPQHF.

The rearrangement joins TRBV6-1 to TRBJ2-7, with D possibly TRBD1 on 6 matching bases. This CDR3 is 14 amino acids long. Germline lookup yields CDR1 MNHNS and CDR2 SASEGT. V was trimmed by 0 bases and J by 3 bases, leaving 9 bases between them. The CDR3 loop is CASSEAYRVYEQYF. The CDR3 DNA is TGTGCCAGCAGTGAAGCGTACAGGGTCTACGAGCAGTACTTC.

The rearrangement joins TRBV7-6 to TRBJ2-7; TRBD1 aligns across 9 bases. CDR3 size: 15 residues. J lost 4 bases, V lost 1 base, and 5 bases had no gene match. Germline V gene lookup returns CDR1 SGHVS and CDR2 FNYEAQ. The CDR3 nucleotides read TGTGCCAGCAGCTTAGGCGGGACAGGGTTTTACGAGCAGTACTTC. Its translation is CASSLGGTGFYEQYF.

This clone was found once. The genes are TRBV6-5 and TRBJ1-2; D ambiguous. From germline, CDR1 is MNHEY and CDR2 SVGAGI. CDR3 length: 15 amino acids. V was cut by 3 bases and J by 2 bases, with 13 bases left in between. The CDR3 is CASSYVPSVNYGYTF. The CDR3 nucleotides are TGTGCCAGCAGTTATGTTCCGTCAGTAAACTATGGCTACACCTTC.

The chain recombines TRBV27 with TRBJ1-4; D is possibly TRBD1 (6 bases). V was cut by 6 bases and J by 7 bases, with 12 bases left in between. Germline assignment: CDR1 MNHEY and CDR2 SMNVEV (reference sequence). The CDR3 has 13 residues. CDR3 DNA: TGTGCCAGCAGCTCAAACAGGGTTGAAAAACTGTTTTTT. It yields the protein CASSSNRVEKLFF.

This rearrangement joins TRBV7-2 to TRBJ1-4; perhaps TRBD1 as D (6 bases). This CDR3 region has 16 residues. Germline-derived CDR1 and CDR2 are SGHTA and FQGNSA. The V and J ends lost 4 bases and 4 bases respectively, with 16 bases between them. The CDR3 DNA is TGTGCCAGCAGCTCAACCATGGGACACCTTAATGAAAAACTGTTTTTT. It specifies CASSSTMGHLNEKLFF.

The V and J genes are TRBV20-1 and TRBJ1-2, with D possibly matching TRBD1 (5 bases). V was pared by 8 bases and J by 5 bases, with 12 bases between. The CDR3 consists of 11 residues. The germline V gene encodes CDR1 DFQATT and CDR2 SNEGSKA (reference sequence). CDR3 loop: CSLKGPYGYTF. CDR3 sequence (DNA): TGCAGTCTTAAGGGGCCTTATGGCTACACCTTC.

V usage is TRBV6-2 or TRBV6-3 and J usage is TRBJ2-2, with D unresolved. The germline gives CDR1 MNHEY, CDR2 SVGEGT. Trimming left V 1 base short and J 5 bases short, with 5 bases between. The length of the CDR3 is 13 residues. CDR3 sequence reads: CASSYYPTGELFF. CDR3 nucleotide sequence: TGTGCCAGCAGTTACTATCCTACCGGGGAGCTGTTTTTT.

The chain couples TRBV6-6 to TRBJ2-7, with no clear D. V shed 7 bases and J shed 1 base, with 14 bases lying between them. CDR1 is MNHNY, CDR2 SVGAGI, per germline (reference sequence). This CDR3 comprises 14 residues. The DNA for the CDR3 is TGTGCCAGCAACCTTGACACAGATTCCTACGAGCAGTACTTC. This sequence encodes CASNLDTDSYEQYF.

This rearrangement joins TRBV20-1 to TRBJ2-7, with unresolved D. Germline CDR1 and CDR2: DFQATT and SNEGSKA (reference sequence). V lost 3 bases and J lost 2, with 14 bases in between. This CDR3 region has 14 residues. The CDR3: CSASFSKHPYEQYF. CDR3 DNA sequence: TGCAGTGCTAGTTTTTCCAAGCACCCCTACGAGCAGTACTTC.

The chain recombines TRBV5-1 with TRBJ2-7; 12 bases are a match to TRBD1. Trimming removed 4 bases from V and 6 bases from J; junction bases left unmatched: 8. CDR3 length: 15 amino acids. Germline V gene lookup returns CDR1 SGHRS and CDR2 YFSETQ. The CDR3 is CASSGGQGAEFEQYF. The CDR3 DNA reads as TGCGCCAGCAGCGGGGGACAGGGGGCTGAGTTCGAGCAGTACTTC. Combining the CDR3 with reference TRBV5-1 and TRBJ2-7 gives the whole variable domain KAGVTQTPRYLIKTRGQQVTLSCSPISGHRSVSWYQQTPGQGLQFLFEYFSETQRNKGNFPGRFSGRQFSNSRSEMNVSTLELGDSALYLCASSGGQGAEFEQYFGPGTRLTVT.

This chain uses TRBV7-2 with TRBJ2-7; possibly TRBD1 for D (6 bases). V was clipped by 5 bases and J by 2 bases, with 13 bases between them. Germline assignment: CDR1 SGHTA and CDR2 FQGNSA. The CDR3 has 14 amino acids. The CDR3 DNA reads TGTGCCAGCAGCCCCCAGACAGGCACCTACGAGCAGTACTTC. This encodes CASSPQTGTYEQYF.

The genes are TRBV11-3 and TRBJ1-3; the D gene is possibly TRBD1 (5 bases). The germline V gene has CDR1 SGHNT and CDR2 YENEEA. Trimming stripped 2 bases from V and 0 bases from J, with 8 bases between. CDR3 length: 15 residues. CDR3: CASSLRGGSGNTIYF. The CDR3 DNA reads TGTGCCAGCAGCTTAAGGGGAGGCTCTGGAAACACCATATATTTT.

This clone was found once. The chain carries TRBV30 and TRBJ1-5, with a tentative D call TRBD1 (5 bases). There are 14 residues in the CDR3. The V and J ends lost 3 bases and 2 bases respectively, with 11 bases between them. Germline-derived CDR1 and CDR2 are GTSNPN and SVGIG (reference sequence). CDR3 DNA: TGTGCCTGGAGAACGTCACAGGGCAATCAGCCCCAGCATTTT. It codes for CAWRTSQGNQPQHF.

The V call is TRBV5-4, the J call TRBJ2-1, with 10 bases that match TRBD2. With V trimmed by 0 bases and J by 2 bases, 5 bases remained unmatched. This CDR3 spans 17 amino acids. The germline V gene has CDR1 SGHNT and CDR2 YYREEE (reference sequence). The CDR3 protein is CASSLGLAGAPYNEQFF. The DNA of the CDR3 is TGTGCCAGCAGCTTGGGGCTAGCGGGGGCCCCCTACAATGAGCAGTTCTTC.

The chain has TRBV4-3 and TRBJ2-7, with TRBD2 matching over 7 bases. CDR1 LGHNA and CDR2 YSLEER come from the germline V gene. This CDR3 spans 16 amino acids. V shed 4 bases and J 2 bases; nucleotides not matched to a gene: 11. CDR3: CASSPRPPGGTYEQYF. CDR3 nucleotide sequence: TGCGCCAGCAGCCCAAGGCCGCCGGGGGGAACCTACGAGCAGTACTTC.

The J gene is TRBJ1-2, the V gene TRBV25-1, with a weak D call TRBD1 (5 bases). The CDR3 has 16 amino acids. Trimming took 3 bases from V and 0 from J, leaving 14 bases between them. In germline, CDR1 is MGHDK, CDR2 SYGVNS. CDR3 bases: TGTGCCAGCAGTGACAGGGCCCTATCTACTAACTATGGCTACACCTTC. This gives the protein CASSDRALSTNYGYTF.

This chain connects TRBV9 to TRBJ2-3; a possible D gene is TRBD1 (6 bases). Germline V gives CDR1 SGDLS, CDR2 YYNGEE. The CDR3 runs 15 residues. V shed 4 bases and J shed 1 base, with 13 bases lying between them. CDR3 nucleotides: TGTGCCAGCAGCCCAGGGGTGACCCGCACAGATACGCAGTATTTT. Its protein is CASSPGVTRTDTQYF. Using reference TRBV9 and TRBJ2-3 for the parts outside the CDR3, the full variable domain is DSGVTQTPKHLITATGQRVTLRCSPRSGDLSVYWYQQSLDQGLQFLIQYYNGEERAKGNILERFSAQQFPDLHSELNLSSLELGDSALYFCASSPGVTRTDTQYFGPGTRLTVL.

This chain links TRBV21-1 with TRBJ1-2; the DNA was not used to check the table's D call, TRBD1. TRBV21-1 is tagged as a pseudogene. The CDR3 sequence is 12 residues long. The CDR3 here is CASSKLRDRDTF. The CDR3 coding sequence is TGTGCCAGCAGCAAACTCCGGGACAGGGACACCTTC.

In this sample, this clone turned up a few times. This chain uses TRBV7-2 with TRBJ1-2; no definite D call. Trimming took 1 base from V and 8 from J, leaving 14 bases between them. Germline V gene lookup returns CDR1 SGHTA and CDR2 FQGNSA. This CDR3 has 14 amino acids. For the CDR3, the DNA is TGTGCCAGCAGCTTAGGGTTGAGGGTTTACGGCTACACCTTC. It specifies CASSLGLRVYGYTF.

The table lists this clone with a few counts. The chain combines TRBV4-3 with TRBJ1-2; D not certain. Germline V gene sequence: CDR1 LGHNA, CDR2 YSLEER. CDR3 length: 16 residues. V gave up 2 bases and J gave up 2 bases, with 15 bases separating them. The CDR3 DNA reads TGCGCCAGCAGCCAAAGCCACTTCCGGGGAAACTATGGCTACACCTTC. Translating it yields CASSQSHFRGNYGYTF.

The chain links TRBV19 to TRBJ1-5, with 8 positions matching TRBD1. The CDR3 has 15 amino acids. V lost 8 bases and J lost 2; bases outside the gene matches: 8. In germline, CDR1 is LNHDA, CDR2 SQIVND (reference sequence). CDR3 loop: CASWRQGAGNQPQHF. CDR3 sequence (DNA): TGTGCCAGTTGGAGGCAGGGGGCTGGCAATCAGCCCCAGCATTTT. Using reference TRBV19 and TRBJ1-5 for the parts outside the CDR3, the full variable domain is DGGITQSPKYLFRKEGQNVTLSCEQNLNHDAMYWYRQDPGQGLRLIYYSQIVNDFQKGDIAEGYSVSREKKESFPLTVTSAQKNPTAFYLCASWRQGAGNQPQHFGDGTRLSIL.

The chain is built from TRBV6-6 and TRBJ2-5; TRBD1 is a possible D gene (6 bases). The CDR3 is made up of 15 amino acids. Between the trimmed V and J ends, which lost 2 bases and 2 bases, there was a span of 12 bases. Germline V gene data show CDR1 as MNHNY and CDR2 as SVGAGI (reference sequence). The CDR3 sequence is CASSYAWTAQETQYF. Written as DNA, the CDR3 is TGTGCCAGCAGTTACGCCTGGACAGCGCAAGAGACCCAGTACTTC.

In this sample, this clone turned up a few times. The V and J genes are TRBV6-1 and TRBJ1-5; TRBD1 is a possible D gene (5 bases). The germline CDR1 and CDR2 sequences are MNHNS and SASEGT. The CDR3 covers 14 residues. V was shortened by 2 bases and J by 3 bases, with 8 bases between the two germline ends. CDR3 region: CASSERGYNQPQHF. DNA for the CDR3: TGTGCCAGCAGTGAAAGGGGTTACAATCAGCCCCAGCATTTT.

This sequence joins TRBV30 and TRBJ1-2, with TRBD1 matching over 7 bases. This CDR3 is built from 12 residues. Germline assignment: CDR1 GTSNPN and CDR2 SVGIG (reference sequence). V dropped 7 bases and J dropped 9; count of bases not matched to a gene: 11. DNA of the CDR3: TGTGCCTTACATTTCAGGGGGAGAAGCTACACCTTC. It translates to CALHFRGRSYTF.